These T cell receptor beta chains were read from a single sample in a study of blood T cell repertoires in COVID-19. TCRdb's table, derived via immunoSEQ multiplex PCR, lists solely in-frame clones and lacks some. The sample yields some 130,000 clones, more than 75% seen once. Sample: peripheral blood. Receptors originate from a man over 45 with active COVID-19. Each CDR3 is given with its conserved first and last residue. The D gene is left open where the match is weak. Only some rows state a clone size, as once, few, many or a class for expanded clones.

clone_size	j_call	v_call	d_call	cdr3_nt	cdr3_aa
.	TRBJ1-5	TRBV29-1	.	TGCAGCGTTCAACATAGCAATCAGCCCCAGCATTTT	CSVQHSNQPQHF
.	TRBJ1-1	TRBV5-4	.	TGTGCCAGCAGCTTGTCTGGGGCAGGCATTATGAACACTGAAGCTTTCTTT	CASSLSGAGIMNTEAFF
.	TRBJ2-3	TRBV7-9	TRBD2	TGTGCCAGCAGCTTAGAAGCGGGGGGGCACGCAGATACGCAGTATTTT	CASSLEAGGHADTQYF
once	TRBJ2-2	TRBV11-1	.	TGTGCCAGCAGCCCCTCGGCAGGTTCGAACACCGGGGAGCTGTTTTTT	CASSPSAGSNTGELFF
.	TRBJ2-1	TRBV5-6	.	TGTGCCAGCAGCTTGGTAGGCGCCGGGGGGTTCTTC	CASSLVGAGGFF
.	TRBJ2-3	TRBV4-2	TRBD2	TGTGCCAGCAGCCAGCTTGGAGGGACTAGCGGCACAGATACGCAGTATTTT	CASSQLGGTSGTDTQYF
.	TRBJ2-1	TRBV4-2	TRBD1	TGTGCCAGCAGCCAAGCGGAGAGGACAGGGGGGCCCTACAATGAGCAGTTCTTC	CASSQAERTGGPYNEQFF
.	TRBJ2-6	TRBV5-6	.	TGTGCCAGCAGCTTTAACTCTGGGGCCAACGTCCTGACTTTC	CASSFNSGANVLTF
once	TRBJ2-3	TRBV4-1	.	TGCGCCAGCAGCCAGTATGAAGGGACAACAGATACGCAGTATTTT	CASSQYEGTTDTQYF
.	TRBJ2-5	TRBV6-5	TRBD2	TGTGCCAGCAGTTACTCGGGGAGCGGGAGAGAGACCCAGTACTTC	CASSYSGSGRETQYF
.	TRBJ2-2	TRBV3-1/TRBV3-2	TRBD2	TGTGCCAGCAGACGGACTAGCGGGGTTAGGGCCACCGGGGAGCTGTTTTTT	CASRRTSGVRATGELFF
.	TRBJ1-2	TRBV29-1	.	TGCAGCGTTGATTTGGGCGGGGGGCGCCCCTATGGCTACACCTTC	CSVDLGGGRPYGYTF